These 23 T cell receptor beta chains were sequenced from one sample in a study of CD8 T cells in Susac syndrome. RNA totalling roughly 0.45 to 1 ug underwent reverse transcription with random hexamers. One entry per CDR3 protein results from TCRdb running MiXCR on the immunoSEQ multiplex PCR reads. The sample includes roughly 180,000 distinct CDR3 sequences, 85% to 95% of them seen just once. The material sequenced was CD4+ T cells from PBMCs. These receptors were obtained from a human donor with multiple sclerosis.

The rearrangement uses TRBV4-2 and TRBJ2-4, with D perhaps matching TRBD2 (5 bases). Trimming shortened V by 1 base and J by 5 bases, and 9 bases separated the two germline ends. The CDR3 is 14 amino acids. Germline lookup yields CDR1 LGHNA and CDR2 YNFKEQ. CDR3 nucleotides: TGTGCCAGCAGCCAAGTTGCCGGGGAAAACATTCAGTACTTC. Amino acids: CASSQVAGENIQYF.

The CDR3 region has the DNA TGTGCCAGCGGGGGGACAGGGGTGGGCACCGGGGAGCTGTTTTTT. Encoded protein: CASGGTGVGTGELFF. J is TRBJ2-2 and V is TRBV2, with TRBD1 matching 10 bases. This CDR3 is 15 amino acids long. Trimming removed 8 bases from V and 4 bases from J; junction bases left unmatched: 7. CDR1 is SNHLY, CDR2 FYNNEI, per germline.

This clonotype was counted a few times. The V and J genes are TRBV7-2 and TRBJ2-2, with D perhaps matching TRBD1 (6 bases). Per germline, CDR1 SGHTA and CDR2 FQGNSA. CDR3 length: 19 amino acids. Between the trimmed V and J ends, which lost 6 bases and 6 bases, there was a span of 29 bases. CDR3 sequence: CASSNPPLTGIWGPGELFF. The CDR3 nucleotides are TGTGCCAGCAGTAACCCTCCGCTTACTGGGATCTGGGGGCCCGGGGAGCTGTTTTTT.

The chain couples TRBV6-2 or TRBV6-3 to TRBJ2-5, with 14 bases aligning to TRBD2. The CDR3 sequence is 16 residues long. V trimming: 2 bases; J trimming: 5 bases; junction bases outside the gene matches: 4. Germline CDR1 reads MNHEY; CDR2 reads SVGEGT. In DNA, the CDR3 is TGTGCCAGCAGTTACCGACTAGCGGGAGGGTCGGAGACCCAGTACTTC. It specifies CASSYRLAGGSETQYF.

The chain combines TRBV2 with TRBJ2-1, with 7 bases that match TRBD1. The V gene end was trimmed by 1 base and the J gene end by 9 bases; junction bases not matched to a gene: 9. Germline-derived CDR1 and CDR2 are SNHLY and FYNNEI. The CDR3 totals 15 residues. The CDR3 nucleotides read TGTGCCAGCAGTGAAGACGCGCCTGGGACAGCTGAGCAGTTCTTC. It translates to CASSEDAPGTAEQFF.

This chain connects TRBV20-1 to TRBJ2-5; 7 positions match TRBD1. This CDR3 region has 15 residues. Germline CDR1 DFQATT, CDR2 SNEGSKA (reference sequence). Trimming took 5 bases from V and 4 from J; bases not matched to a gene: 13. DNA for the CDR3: TGCAGTGCTGTAAACCCCGGACAGGTCGGAGAGACCCAGTACTTC. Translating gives CSAVNPGQVGETQYF.

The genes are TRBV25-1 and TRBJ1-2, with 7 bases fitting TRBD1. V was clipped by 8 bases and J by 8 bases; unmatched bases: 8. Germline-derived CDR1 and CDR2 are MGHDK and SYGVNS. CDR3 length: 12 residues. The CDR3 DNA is TGTGCCAGCCTCGGACAGGCACACGGCTACACCTTC. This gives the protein CASLGQAHGYTF.

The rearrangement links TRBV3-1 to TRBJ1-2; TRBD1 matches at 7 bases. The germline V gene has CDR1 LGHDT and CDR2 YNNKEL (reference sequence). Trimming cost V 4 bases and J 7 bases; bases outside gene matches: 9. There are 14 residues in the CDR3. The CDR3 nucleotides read TGTGCCAGCAGCCTCGGAGAGGGGGCGGGTGGCTACACCTTC. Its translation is CASSLGEGAGGYTF.

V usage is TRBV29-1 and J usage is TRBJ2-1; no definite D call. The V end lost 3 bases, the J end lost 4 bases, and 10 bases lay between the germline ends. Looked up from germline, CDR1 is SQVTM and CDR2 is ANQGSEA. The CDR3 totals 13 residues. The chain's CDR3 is CSVEGAEYNEQFF. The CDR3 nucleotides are TGCAGCGTTGAGGGCGCCGAATACAATGAGCAGTTCTTC.

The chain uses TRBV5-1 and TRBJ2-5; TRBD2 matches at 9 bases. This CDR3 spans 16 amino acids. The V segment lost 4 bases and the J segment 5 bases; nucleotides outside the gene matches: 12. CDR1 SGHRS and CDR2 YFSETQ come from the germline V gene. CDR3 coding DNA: TGCGCCAGCAGCCCCGGACTCATAGCGGGGGTGGAGACCCAGTACTTC. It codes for CASSPGLIAGVETQYF.

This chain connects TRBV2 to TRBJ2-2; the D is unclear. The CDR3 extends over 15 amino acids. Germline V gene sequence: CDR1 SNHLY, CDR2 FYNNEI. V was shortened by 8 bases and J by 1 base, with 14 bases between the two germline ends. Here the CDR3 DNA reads TGTGCCAGCCAGCTTGAAGTATGGAACACCGGGGAGCTGTTTTTT. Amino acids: CASQLEVWNTGELFF.

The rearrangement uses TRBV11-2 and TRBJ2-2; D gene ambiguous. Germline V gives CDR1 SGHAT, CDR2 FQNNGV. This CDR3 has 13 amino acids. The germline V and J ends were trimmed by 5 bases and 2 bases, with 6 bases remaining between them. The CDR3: CASSPLNTGELFF. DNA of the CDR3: TGTGCCAGCAGCCCTCTAAACACCGGGGAGCTGTTTTTT.

The CDR3 DNA reads TGTGCCAGCAGGGGGGTAGAGACCCAGTACTTC. It translates to CASRGVETQYF. The chain employs TRBV12-3 or TRBV12-4 and TRBJ2-5; D is tentatively TRBD1 or TRBD2 (5 bases each). V lost 6 bases and J lost 4, with 6 bases in between. The CDR3 has 11 residues.

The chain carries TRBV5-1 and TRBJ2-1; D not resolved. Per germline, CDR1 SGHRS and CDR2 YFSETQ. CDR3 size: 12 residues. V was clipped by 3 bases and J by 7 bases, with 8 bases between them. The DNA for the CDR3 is TGCGCCAGCAGCTCTTACACGAATGAGCAGTTCTTC. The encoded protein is CASSSYTNEQFF. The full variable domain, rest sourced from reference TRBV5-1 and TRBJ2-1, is KAGVTQTPRYLIKTRGQQVTLSCSPISGHRSVSWYQQTPGQGLQFLFEYFSETQRNKGNFPGRFSGRQFSNSRSEMNVSTLELGDSALYLCASSSYTNEQFFGPGTRLTVL.

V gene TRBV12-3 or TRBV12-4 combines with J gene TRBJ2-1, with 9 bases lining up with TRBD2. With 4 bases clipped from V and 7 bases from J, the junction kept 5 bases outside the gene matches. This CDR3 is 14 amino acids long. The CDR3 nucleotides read TGTGCCAGCAGTTCCGCGGGAGGGCGGAATGAGCAGTTCTTC. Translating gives CASSSAGGRNEQFF.

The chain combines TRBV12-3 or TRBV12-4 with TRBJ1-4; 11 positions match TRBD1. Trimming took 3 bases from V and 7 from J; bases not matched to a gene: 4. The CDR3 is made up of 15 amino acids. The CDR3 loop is CASSLFGTGGEKLFF. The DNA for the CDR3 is TGTGCCAGCAGTTTGTTTGGGACAGGGGGTGAAAAACTGTTTTTT.

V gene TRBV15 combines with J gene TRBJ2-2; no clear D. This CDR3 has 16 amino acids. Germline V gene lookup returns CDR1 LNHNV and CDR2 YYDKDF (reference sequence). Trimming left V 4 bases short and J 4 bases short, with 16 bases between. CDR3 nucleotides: TGTGCCACCAGCACCCAGGCCGTCACGGGCACCGGGGAGCTGTTTTTT. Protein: CATSTQAVTGTGELFF.

The chain's CDR3 is CASSLETQQYF. The CDR3 DNA sequence: TGCGCCAGCAGCTTGGAGACCCAGCAGTATTTT. The chain uses TRBV5-1 and TRBJ2-3; the D is unclear. V was pared by 0 bases and J by 11 bases, with 7 bases between. Germline CDR1 and CDR2: SGHRS and YFSETQ. CDR3 length: 11 amino acids.

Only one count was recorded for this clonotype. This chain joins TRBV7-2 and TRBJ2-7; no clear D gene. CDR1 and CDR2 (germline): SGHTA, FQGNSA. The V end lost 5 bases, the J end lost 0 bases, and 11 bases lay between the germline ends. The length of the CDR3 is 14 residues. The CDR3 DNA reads TGTGCCAGCAGCCCAGGACGCTACTCCTACGAGCAGTACTTC. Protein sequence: CASSPGRYSYEQYF.

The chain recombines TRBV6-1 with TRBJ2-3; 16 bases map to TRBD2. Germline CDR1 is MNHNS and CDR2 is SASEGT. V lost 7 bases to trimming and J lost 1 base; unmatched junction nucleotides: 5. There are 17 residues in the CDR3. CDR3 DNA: TGTGCCAGCATGGGACTAGCGGGGGGGATTGGCACAGATACGCAGTATTTT. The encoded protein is CASMGLAGGIGTDTQYF.

The CDR3 here is CASGLAGVRREQYF. CDR3 in DNA: TGTGCCAGCGGACTAGCGGGAGTACGTAGGGAGCAGTACTTC. This chain links TRBV5-8 with TRBJ2-7, with 13 bases matching TRBD2. Germline CDR1 SGHTS, CDR2 YDEGEE. The trim removed 7 bases at V and 7 bases at J, leaving 8 bases unmatched. The CDR3 totals 14 residues. Full variable domain (missing parts from reference TRBV5-8 and TRBJ2-7): EAGVTQSPTHLIKTRGQQATLRCSPISGHTSVYWYQQALGLGLQFLLWYDEGEERNRGNFPPRFSGRQFPNYSSELNVNALELEDSALYLCASGLAGVRREQYFGPGTRLTVT.

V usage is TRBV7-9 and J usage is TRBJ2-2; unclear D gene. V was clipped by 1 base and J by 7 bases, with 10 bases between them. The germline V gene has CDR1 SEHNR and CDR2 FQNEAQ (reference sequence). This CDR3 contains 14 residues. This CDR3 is CASSLGNPGGELFF. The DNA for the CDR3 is TGTGCCAGCAGCTTAGGCAACCCAGGCGGGGAGCTGTTTTTT.

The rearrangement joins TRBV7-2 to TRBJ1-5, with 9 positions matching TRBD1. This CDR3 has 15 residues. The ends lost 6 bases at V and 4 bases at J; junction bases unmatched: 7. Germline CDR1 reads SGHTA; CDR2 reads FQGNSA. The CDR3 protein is CASSYSGQGNQPQHF. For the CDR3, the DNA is TGTGCCAGCAGTTATTCGGGACAGGGAAATCAGCCCCAGCATTTT.